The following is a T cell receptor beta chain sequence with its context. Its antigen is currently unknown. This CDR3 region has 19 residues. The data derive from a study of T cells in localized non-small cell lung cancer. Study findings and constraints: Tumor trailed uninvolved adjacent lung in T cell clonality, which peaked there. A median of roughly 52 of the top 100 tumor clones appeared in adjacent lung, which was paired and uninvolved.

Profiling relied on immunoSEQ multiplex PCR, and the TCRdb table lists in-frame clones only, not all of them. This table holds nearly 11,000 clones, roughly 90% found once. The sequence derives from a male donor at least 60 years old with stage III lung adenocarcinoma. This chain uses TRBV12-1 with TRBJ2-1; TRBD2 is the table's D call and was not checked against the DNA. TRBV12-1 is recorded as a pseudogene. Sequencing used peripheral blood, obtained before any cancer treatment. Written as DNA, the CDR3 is TGTGCCAGCAGCTTTGAGGGGACTAGCGGGAGCTCCCCGAACAATGAGCAGTTCTTC. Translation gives CASSFEGTSGSSPNNEQFF.